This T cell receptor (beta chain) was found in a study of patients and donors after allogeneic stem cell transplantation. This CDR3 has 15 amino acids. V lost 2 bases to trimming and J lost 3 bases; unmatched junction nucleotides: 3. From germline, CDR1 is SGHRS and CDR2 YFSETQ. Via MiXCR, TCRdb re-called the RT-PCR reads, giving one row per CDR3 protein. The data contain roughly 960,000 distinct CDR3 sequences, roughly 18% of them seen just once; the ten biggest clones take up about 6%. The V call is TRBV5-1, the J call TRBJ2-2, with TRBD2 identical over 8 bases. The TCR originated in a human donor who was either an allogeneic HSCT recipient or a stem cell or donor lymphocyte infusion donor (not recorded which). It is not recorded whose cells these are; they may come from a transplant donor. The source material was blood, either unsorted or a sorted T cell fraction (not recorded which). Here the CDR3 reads CASSLVGRDTGELFF. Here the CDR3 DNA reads TGCGCCAGCAGCTTAGTCGGGAGGGACACCGGGGAGCTGTTTTTT.